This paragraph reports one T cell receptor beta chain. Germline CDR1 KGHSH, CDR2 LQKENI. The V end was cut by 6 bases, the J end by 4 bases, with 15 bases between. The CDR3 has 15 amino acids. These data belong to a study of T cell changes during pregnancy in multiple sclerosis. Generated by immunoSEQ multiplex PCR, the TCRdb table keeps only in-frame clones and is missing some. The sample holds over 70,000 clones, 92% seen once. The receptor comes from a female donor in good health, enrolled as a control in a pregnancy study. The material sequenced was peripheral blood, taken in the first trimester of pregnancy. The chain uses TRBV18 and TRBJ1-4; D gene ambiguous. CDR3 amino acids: CASSQTPRINEKLFF. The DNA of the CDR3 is TGTGCCAGCTCGCAGACTCCCCGGATTAATGAAAAACTGTTTTTT.